These 18 T cell receptor beta chains were all obtained from the same sample, sequenced in a study of CD8 T cells in ankylosing spondylitis. TCRdb redid the calling of the 5' RACE reads with MiXCR, one entry per CDR3 protein. In the table there are about 360,000 distinct CDR3 sequences, approximately 15% of which are singletons. Sample: blood, either unsorted or a sorted T cell fraction (not recorded which). Receptors were obtained from a male donor with ankylosing spondylitis or in good health (not recorded which).

CDR3 bases: TGTGCCAGCAGCTCGCCTCCGGGACAGGTGGCGCAGTATTTT. It is translated as CASSSPPGQVAQYF. The chain carries TRBV7-2 and TRBJ2-3, with 8 bases aligning to TRBD1. CDR1 is SGHTA, CDR2 FQGNSA, per germline. V lost 4 bases and J lost 10; bases outside the gene matches: 10. The CDR3 totals 14 residues.

This clonotype has only a few counts. The chain combines TRBV12-3 or TRBV12-4 with TRBJ2-3; 13 bases map to TRBD2. V gave up 7 bases and J gave up 7 bases; unmatched junction bases: 14. This CDR3 has 17 residues. CDR3 sequence (DNA): TGTGCCAGCACCGAGACTAGCGGGAGGTCCGGACGAAATACGCAGTATTTT. Its translation is CASTETSGRSGRNTQYF.

The CDR3 is CASSPLTGTSGPDTQYF. CDR3 DNA sequence: TGCGCCAGCAGCCCCTTGACCGGGACTAGCGGCCCAGATACGCAGTATTTT. The gene calls are TRBV5-1 and TRBJ2-3, with 11 bases matching TRBD2. The CDR3 consists of 17 residues. Looked up from germline, CDR1 is SGHRS and CDR2 is YFSETQ. With V trimmed by 4 bases and J by 4 bases, 11 bases remained unmatched.

This clonotype was detected a few times. The V gene is TRBV7-2, the J gene TRBJ1-4; 7 bases are a match to TRBD1. J gave up 8 bases and V 2 bases, and 5 bases lay outside the gene matches. The CDR3 is 14 amino acids. Germline V CDR1 and CDR2: SGHTA, FQGNSA. The CDR3 protein is CASSLTGEVEKLFF. In DNA, the CDR3 is TGTGCCAGCAGCTTAACAGGGGAAGTCGAAAAACTGTTTTTT. Based on the CDR3 plus reference TRBV7-2 and TRBJ1-4, the full variable domain is GAGVSQSPSNKVTEKGKDVELRCDPISGHTALYWYRQSLGQGLEFLIYFQGNSAPDKSGLPSDRFSAERTGGSVSTLTIQRTQQEDSAVYLCASSLTGEVEKLFFGSGTQLSVL.

The rearrangement uses TRBV7-9 and TRBJ1-1; TRBD1 might be the D (6 bases). The CDR3 spans 14 residues. Trimming stripped 3 bases from V and 5 bases from J, with 13 bases between. Germline loops: CDR1 SEHNR, CDR2 FQNEAQ (reference sequence). The CDR3 loop reads CASSFGGRRTEAFF. As DNA, the CDR3 is TGTGCCAGCAGCTTTGGGGGGCGCAGAACTGAAGCTTTCTTT.

The sample holds many counts of this clonotype. DNA of the CDR3: TGTGCCAGCAGCGGACGCGGAAACACCATATATTTT. It specifies CASSGRGNTIYF. J is TRBJ1-3 and V is TRBV5-6, with D unclear. This CDR3 has 12 amino acids. The germline V gene has CDR1 SGHDT and CDR2 YYEEEE. Trimming left V 4 bases short and J 4 bases short, with 6 bases between.

This clonotype was recorded a few times. The rearrangement joins TRBV29-1 to TRBJ2-7; 8 nucleotides align to TRBD2. Germline V gene sequence: CDR1 SQVTM, CDR2 ANQGSEA. The ends lost 1 base at V and 4 bases at J; junction bases unmatched: 3. This CDR3 is 13 amino acids long. The CDR3 region is CSVEAGGRYEQYF. The CDR3 nucleotides read TGCAGCGTTGAAGCGGGAGGGCGTTACGAGCAGTACTTC.

The chain uses TRBV11-2 and TRBJ2-7, with TRBD2 as a possible D gene (6 bases). This CDR3 is built from 15 residues. CDR1 is SGHAT, CDR2 FQNNGV, per germline. With 0 bases removed from V and 2 bases from J, the gap between germline ends came to 11 bases. CDR3 nucleotides: TGTGCCAGCAGCTTAGATGAGCGGGCCGCCTACGAGCAGTACTTC. Its protein is CASSLDERAAYEQYF.

V and J are TRBV3-1 and TRBJ2-1, with 8 positions matching TRBD2. Germline assignment: CDR1 LGHDT and CDR2 YNNKEL (reference sequence). CDR3 length equals 15 residues. Trimming removed 3 bases from V and 8 bases from J; junction bases left unmatched: 9. CDR3 sequence (DNA): TGTGCCAGCAGCCATACCGGGACTAGTTCCTATGAGCAGTTCTTC. Translating gives CASSHTGTSSYEQFF.

This clonotype was seen a handful of times. This rearrangement joins TRBV20-1 to TRBJ2-1; 9 bases map to TRBD2. The CDR3 is 14 residues long. V was clipped by 5 bases and J by 6 bases; unmatched bases: 8. Germline V gene lookup returns CDR1 DFQATT and CDR2 SNEGSKA (reference sequence). The chain's CDR3 is CSAAPGTSPNEQFF. CDR3 DNA: TGCAGTGCTGCGCCGGGGACTAGCCCCAATGAGCAGTTCTTC.

This clonotype was seen only a few times. One end of the junction does not line up with germline, which may come from a read error. The J gene is TRBJ2-3, the V gene TRBV12-3 or TRBV12-4, with D possibly called TRBD1 or TRBD2 (5 bases each). The CDR3 length is 11 residues. The CDR3 here is CASSFGTRRDF. The CDR3 DNA sequence: TGTGCCAGCAGTTTCGGGACGCGACGGGATTTT.

Points on this clonotype: Because the CDR3's place on the DNA is in doubt, the DNA is left out and the CDR3 is given as listed by TCRdb. The chain carries TRBV5-1 and TRBJ1-5; no DNA check was done on the table's D call, TRBD1. Counting both end residues, the CDR3 totals 15 amino acids. The germline CDR1 and CDR2 sequences are SGHRS and YFSETQ. CDR3 region: CASSFGPGGGQPQHF.

This clonotype was seen repeatedly, ten times or more. This chain links TRBV7-2 with TRBJ1-6, with 8 bases aligning to TRBD1. CDR1 and CDR2 (germline): SGHTA, FQGNSA. This CDR3 has 14 residues. The ends lost 4 bases at V and 9 bases at J; junction bases unmatched: 5. CDR3 bases: TGTGCCAGCAGCTCAACAGGGGGGAGTTCACCCCTCCACTTT. It translates to CASSSTGGSSPLHF.

This clonotype was seen only a few times. J is TRBJ2-1 and V is TRBV12-3 or TRBV12-4; 9 bases are a match to TRBD2. The length of the CDR3 is 18 residues. Germline trimming cut 8 bases from V and 6 bases from J; bases unmatched to any gene: 20. The CDR3 DNA sequence: TGTGCCAGCGGGGAGTTTAGGGGCGGGAGGGCCCCTGCCAATGAGCAGTTCTTC. This sequence encodes CASGEFRGGRAPANEQFF.

The chain couples TRBV30 to TRBJ2-7; TRBD2 is a possible D gene (5 bases). The V gene's germline CDR1 is GTSNPN and CDR2 SVGIG (reference sequence). Trimming removed 2 bases at V and 5 bases at J, with 7 bases between. CDR3 length: 11 residues. The DNA of the CDR3 is TGTGCCTGGAGTCAGAGGGACGAGCAGTACTTC. Its protein product is CAWSQRDEQYF. Drawing the rest from reference TRBV30 and TRBJ2-7, the complete variable domain is SQTIHQWPATLVQPVGSPLSLECTVEGTSNPNLYWYRQAAGRGLQLLFYSVGIGQISSEVPQNLSASRPQDRQFILSSKKLLLSDSGFYLCAWSQRDEQYFGPGTRLTVT.

The rearrangement uses TRBV5-1 and TRBJ2-7; TRBD1 matches 10 bases. Trimming cost V 1 base and J 3 bases; bases outside gene matches: 4. Germline V gives CDR1 SGHRS, CDR2 YFSETQ. The CDR3 is 15 residues long. The CDR3 spells CASSLPGQGSYEQYF. The CDR3 DNA follows: TGCGCCAGCAGCTTGCCGGGACAGGGGAGCTACGAGCAGTACTTC.

Only a few counts were recorded for this clonotype. The chain employs TRBV5-1 and TRBJ2-7, with 7 positions matching TRBD1. Trimming took 0 bases from V and 4 from J; bases not matched to a gene: 4. Germline loops: CDR1 SGHRS, CDR2 YFSETQ. This CDR3 contains 14 residues. The CDR3: CASSLDYRGYEQYF. In DNA, the CDR3 is TGCGCCAGCAGCTTGGATTACAGGGGATACGAGCAGTACTTC.

This clonotype was detected only a few times. The V gene is TRBV7-9, the J gene TRBJ1-4; D gene unclear. V was pared by 1 base and J by 4 bases, with 7 bases between. The CDR3 contains 14 residues. Germline CDR1 reads SEHNR; CDR2 reads FQNEAQ (reference sequence). The CDR3 bases are TGTGCCAGCAGCTTAGGCCAGAATAATGAAAAACTGTTTTTT. Amino acid sequence: CASSLGQNNEKLFF.